A single sample is the source of the 29 T cell receptor beta chains below, sequenced in a study of T cells in pancreatic ductal adenocarcinoma. The selected patients with pancreatic ductal adenocarcinoma had surgery but no neoadjuvant therapy. Measured with immunoSEQ multiplex PCR; TCRdb has only the in-frame clones, and not every one. The sample yields roughly 100,000 clones, 90% to 95% seen once. Sequenced material: PBMCs. The source of these receptors is a human donor with pancreatic ductal adenocarcinoma.

This chain links TRBV6-5 with TRBJ2-7; 9 bases agree with TRBD2. CDR1 is MNHEY, CDR2 SVGAGI, per germline. V shed 6 bases, J shed 1 base, and the junction held 1 base outside the gene matches. CDR3 size: 13 residues. The CDR3 is CASRAGGSYEQYF. Here the CDR3 DNA reads TGTGCCAGCAGGGCGGGAGGGTCCTACGAGCAGTACTTC.

V is TRBV30 and J is TRBJ2-2, with 8 positions matching TRBD1. This CDR3 region has 15 residues. The V and J ends lost 1 base and 1 base, in that order; junction bases with no gene match: 2. Germline V gives CDR1 GTSNPN, CDR2 SVGIG (reference sequence). CDR3 coding DNA: TGTGCCTGGAGTGCCGGACAGGGGAACACCGGGGAGCTGTTTTTT. As protein: CAWSAGQGNTGELFF.

The V call is TRBV5-1, the J call TRBJ1-4; D gene unclear. Trimming took off 0 bases at V and 0 bases at J, with 6 bases between the two ends. CDR3 length equals 15 residues. The V gene's germline CDR1 is SGHRS and CDR2 YFSETQ. The chain's CDR3 is CASSLAPATNEKLFF. DNA of the CDR3: TGCGCCAGCAGCTTGGCCCCAGCAACTAATGAAAAACTGTTTTTT.

V usage is TRBV5-1 and J usage is TRBJ2-7; tentative D call: TRBD2 (5 bases). Trimming pared 0 bases from V and 4 bases from J, leaving 8 bases between. Germline loops: CDR1 SGHRS, CDR2 YFSETQ. There are 13 residues in the CDR3. CDR3 coding DNA: TGCGCCAGCAGCTTGGCGACTAAATACGAGCAGTACTTC. Amino acids: CASSLATKYEQYF.

The chain links TRBV4-1 to TRBJ2-1; possibly TRBD2 for D (6 bases). V lost 1 base and J lost 3, with 13 bases in between. The CDR3 is 16 residues long. Germline assignment: CDR1 MGHRA and CDR2 YSYEKL. CDR3 amino acids: CASSQVVLASYNEQFF. CDR3 DNA sequence: TGCGCCAGCAGCCAAGTGGTCCTAGCGAGCTACAATGAGCAGTTCTTC.

The chain joins TRBV7-2 to TRBJ2-7; possible D gene TRBD1, 6 bases. V dropped 4 bases and J dropped 9 bases, with 16 bases sitting between them. The CDR3 is 13 amino acids. Germline CDR1 SGHTA, CDR2 FQGNSA. The CDR3 is CASSYSQGIVQYF. CDR3 coding DNA: TGTGCCAGCAGCTATTCACAGGGAATCGTGCAGTACTTC.

The chain joins TRBV7-9 to TRBJ2-5; D unresolved. Trimming took off 1 base at V and 5 bases at J, with 5 bases between the two ends. The CDR3 is 12 amino acids. Germline CDR1 and CDR2: SEHNR and FQNEAQ (reference sequence). The CDR3 DNA reads as TGTGCCAGCAGCTTAGATGGCGAGACCCAGTACTTC. Its translation: CASSLDGETQYF.

The CDR3 loop reads CAWSVQGSTDTQYF. CDR3 nucleotide sequence: TGTGCCTGGAGTGTACAGGGCAGCACAGATACGCAGTATTTT. This chain links TRBV30 with TRBJ2-3, with a tentative D call TRBD1 (6 bases). The germline gives CDR1 GTSNPN, CDR2 SVGIG (reference sequence). V gave up 0 bases and J gave up 0 bases, with 7 bases separating them. The CDR3 is 14 amino acids.

The rearrangement joins TRBV2 to TRBJ2-7, with 8 bases aligning to TRBD1. Germline trimming cut 6 bases from V and 3 bases from J; bases unmatched to any gene: 10. The germline V gene encodes CDR1 SNHLY and CDR2 FYNNEI. This CDR3 region has 15 residues. As DNA, the CDR3 is TGTGCCAGCAGCCTGACAGGGGAGGTCATCTACGAGCAGTACTTC. Translating gives CASSLTGEVIYEQYF.

V usage is TRBV11-2 and J usage is TRBJ2-7; 9 bases fit TRBD1. V was pared by 5 bases and J by 3 bases, with 5 bases of the junction left unmatched. This CDR3 spans 14 amino acids. From germline, CDR1 is SGHAT and CDR2 FQNNGV. The CDR3 DNA reads as TGTGCCAGCAGCCCTCCGGGACAGGGCTACGAGCAGTACTTC. It is translated as CASSPPGQGYEQYF.

Concerning this clone: One end of the junction varies from germline; a read error may be responsible. This chain joins TRBV7-2 and TRBJ2-1; no reliable D call. Looked up from germline, CDR1 is SGHTA and CDR2 is FQGNSA. The CDR3 extends over 13 amino acids. For the CDR3, the DNA is TGCGCCAGCAGCCAAGATCGCTACGGTGAGCAGTTCTTC. Its protein product is CASSQDRYGEQFF.

V is TRBV29-1 and J is TRBJ2-3, with unresolved D. Trimming removed 3 bases from V and 0 bases from J, with 4 bases in between. The germline V gene encodes CDR1 SQVTM and CDR2 ANQGSEA. The CDR3 has 12 amino acids. For the CDR3, the DNA is TGCAGCGTTGATATTAGCACAGATACGCAGTATTTT. Protein sequence: CSVDISTDTQYF.

The V and J genes are TRBV2 and TRBJ2-1, with a tentative D call TRBD1 (9 bases). Deletions cut 6 bases from V and 6 bases from J, with 33 bases between. The germline V gene has CDR1 SNHLY and CDR2 FYNNEI. The CDR3 length is 20 residues. The CDR3 region is CASSGYQDRGPSGGGNEQFF. Here the CDR3 DNA reads TGTGCCAGCAGCGGCTACCAGGACAGGGGCCCGTCGGGGGGGGGCAATGAGCAGTTCTTC. The complete variable domain, with remaining parts taken from reference TRBV2 and TRBJ2-1, reads EPEVTQTPSHQVTQMGQEVILRCVPISNHLYFYWYRQILGQKVEFLVSFYNNEISEKSEIFDDQFSVERPDGSNFTLKIRSTKLEDSAMYFCASSGYQDRGPSGGGNEQFFGPGTRLTVL.

The genes are TRBV13 and TRBJ2-1, with D perhaps matching TRBD1 (6 bases). The V gene's germline CDR1 is PRHDT and CDR2 FYEKMQ (reference sequence). CDR3 length: 15 residues. Trimming took off 4 bases at V and 5 bases at J, with 15 bases between the two ends. The CDR3 DNA follows: TGTGCCAGCAGCTCCGCAGGGGAGTTACACAATGAGCAGTTCTTC. As protein: CASSSAGELHNEQFF.

This clone was seen only once. V gene TRBV28 combines with J gene TRBJ2-7, with TRBD1 matching over 10 bases. CDR3 length equals 13 residues. V gave up 5 bases and J gave up 5 bases; unmatched junction bases: 3. Germline values: CDR1 MDHEN, CDR2 SYDVKM. In DNA form, the CDR3 reads TGTGCCAGCAGTGGGACAGGGGCCAACGAGCAGTACTTC. Translated, it gives CASSGTGANEQYF.

The rearrangement links TRBV30 to TRBJ2-1; D uncertain. V was shortened by 5 bases and J by 0 bases, with 2 bases between the two germline ends. CDR3 size: 11 residues. Germline V gives CDR1 GTSNPN, CDR2 SVGIG (reference sequence). Here the CDR3 reads CAWRSYNEQFF. CDR3 in DNA: TGTGCCTGGCGCTCCTACAATGAGCAGTTCTTC.

This clone has a single count. The V call is TRBV5-4, the J call TRBJ2-7; 9 bases are a match to TRBD1. CDR1 is SGHNT and CDR2 is YYREEE in the germline V gene (reference sequence). The CDR3 extends over 16 amino acids. The trim removed 1 base at V and 1 base at J, leaving 6 bases unmatched. In DNA form, the CDR3 reads TGTGCCAGCAGCTTGCCTTCGGGACAGGGTTCCTACGAGCAGTACTTC. Its protein is CASSLPSGQGSYEQYF.

A single count supports this clone. The rearrangement uses TRBV14 and TRBJ2-1; possible D gene TRBD1, 6 bases. V was clipped by 0 bases and J by 0 bases, with 9 bases between them. The CDR3 loop spans 16 amino acids. Germline assignment: CDR1 SGHDN and CDR2 FVKESK. Here the CDR3 DNA reads TGTGCCAGCAGCCAAGATAGGGGGAGCTCCTACAATGAGCAGTTCTTC. It yields the protein CASSQDRGSSYNEQFF.

V and J are TRBV25-1 and TRBJ2-3; D gene ambiguous. Trimming removed 7 bases at V and 2 bases at J, with 16 bases between. The CDR3 runs to 15 residues. CDR1 and CDR2 (germline): MGHDK, SYGVNS. CDR3 in DNA: TGTGCCAGCACCTTCGTCGGTTGTTTCACAGATACGCAGTATTTT. It specifies CASTFVGCFTDTQYF.

V gene TRBV27 combines with J gene TRBJ2-1, with D maybe TRBD2 (5 bases). The CDR3 is made up of 18 amino acids. The V and J ends lost 0 bases and 10 bases respectively, with 25 bases between them. CDR1 and CDR2 from the germline V gene are MNHEY and SMNVEV (reference sequence). CDR3 sequence (DNA): TGTGCCAGCAGTTTATCCTCACCGCTTCTATTTTTAGGAGGAGAGCAGTTCTTC. It encodes CASSLSSPLLFLGGEQFF.

This rearrangement joins TRBV9 to TRBJ2-3; 7 positions agree with TRBD1. Germline loops: CDR1 SGDLS, CDR2 YYNGEE. The CDR3 runs to 15 residues. V trimming: 4 bases; J trimming: 2 bases; junction bases outside the gene matches: 7. CDR3 nucleotide sequence: TGTGCCAGCAGCCGCGACAGGGATGACACAGATACGCAGTATTTT. Translated, it gives CASSRDRDDTDTQYF.

V and J are TRBV28 and TRBJ2-3, with D uncertain. The V end lost 5 bases, the J end lost 3 bases, and 12 bases lay between the germline ends. Per germline, CDR1 MDHEN and CDR2 SYDVKM. The CDR3 loop spans 14 amino acids. CDR3 bases: TGTGCCAGCAGTCCCCGTGCCGGGACAGATACGCAGTATTTT. Its translation: CASSPRAGTDTQYF.

The rearrangement joins TRBV5-1 to TRBJ2-5; 7 nucleotides agree with TRBD1. The CDR3 length is 14 residues. CDR1 is SGHRS, CDR2 YFSETQ, per germline. V shed 2 bases, J shed 2 bases, and the junction held 3 bases outside the gene matches. DNA for the CDR3: TGCGCCAGCAGCTTTGACAGGGAGCAAGAGACCCAGTACTTC. It encodes CASSFDREQETQYF.

The V and J genes are TRBV19 and TRBJ2-1; 10 bases fit TRBD1. Looked up from germline, CDR1 is LNHDA and CDR2 is SQIVND (reference sequence). This CDR3 region has 12 residues. Germline trimming cut 5 bases from V and 9 bases from J; bases unmatched to any gene: 1. CDR3 in DNA: TGTGCCAGTAGTCGACAGGGGGCTGAGCAGTTCTTC. Its translation is CASSRQGAEQFF.

The chain carries TRBV29-1 and TRBJ1-2, with 10 bases identical to TRBD1. V lost 6 bases, J lost 3 bases, and 4 bases stayed unmatched. Per germline, CDR1 SQVTM and CDR2 ANQGSEA. The CDR3 covers 13 residues. CDR3 sequence reads: CSVGQGGDYGYTF. The CDR3 DNA reads TGCAGCGTAGGACAGGGGGGCGACTATGGCTACACCTTC.

About this clone: The sample holds other DNA sequences that translate to the same CDR3. The chain joins TRBV7-2 to TRBJ2-2; no firm D call. Per germline, CDR1 SGHTA and CDR2 FQGNSA. The CDR3 extends over 13 amino acids. Trimming took off 5 bases at V and 2 bases at J, with 6 bases between the two ends. CDR3 DNA sequence: TGTGCCAGCAGCCCCCTTAACACCGGGGAGCTGTTTTTT. Translating it yields CASSPLNTGELFF.

This rearrangement joins TRBV7-2 to TRBJ2-7; TRBD2 matches 9 bases. V lost 5 bases, J lost 0 bases, and 5 bases stayed unmatched. This CDR3 is 15 amino acids long. Germline assignment: CDR1 SGHTA and CDR2 FQGNSA. In nucleotides, the CDR3 is TGTGCCAGCAGCCCTCTAGCGGGATTCTCCTACGAGCAGTACTTC. Protein: CASSPLAGFSYEQYF. The full variable domain, in which reference TRBV7-2 and TRBJ2-7 provide the parts outside the CDR3, is GAGVSQSPSNKVTEKGKDVELRCDPISGHTALYWYRQSLGQGLEFLIYFQGNSAPDKSGLPSDRFSAERTGGSVSTLTIQRTQQEDSAVYLCASSPLAGFSYEQYFGPGTRLTVT.

This clone was observed once. The V and J genes are TRBV19 and TRBJ1-5; D call uncertain. The CDR3 is made up of 16 amino acids. V lost 0 bases and J lost 2, with 11 bases in between. Germline values: CDR1 LNHDA, CDR2 SQIVND (reference sequence). The CDR3 DNA follows: TGTGCCAGTAGTATAGAGGGTATCCGGGGCAATCAGCCCCAGCATTTT. Its protein is CASSIEGIRGNQPQHF.

This rearrangement joins TRBV6-5 to TRBJ2-7; 7 bases map to TRBD1. The CDR3 loop spans 15 amino acids. Germline loops: CDR1 MNHEY, CDR2 SVGAGI. V gave up 6 bases and J gave up 3 bases; unmatched junction bases: 11. CDR3 nucleotides: TGTGCCAGCAGCAACATCAGACAGGGTCTCTACGAGCAGTACTTC. Protein sequence: CASSNIRQGLYEQYF.